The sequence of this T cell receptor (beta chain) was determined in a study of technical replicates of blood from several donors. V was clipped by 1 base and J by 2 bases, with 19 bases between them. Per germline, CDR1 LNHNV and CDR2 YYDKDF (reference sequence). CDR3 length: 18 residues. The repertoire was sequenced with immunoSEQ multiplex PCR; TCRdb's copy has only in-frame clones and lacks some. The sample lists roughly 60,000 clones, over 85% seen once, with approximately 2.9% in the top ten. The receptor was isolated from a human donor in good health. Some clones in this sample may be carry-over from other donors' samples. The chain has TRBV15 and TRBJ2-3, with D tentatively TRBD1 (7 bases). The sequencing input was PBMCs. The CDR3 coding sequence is TGTGCCACCAGCAGAGCGAACGGCGGGACAGACGTCACAGATACGCAGTATTTT. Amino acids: CATSRANGGTDVTDTQYF.